The text below deals with one T cell receptor (beta chain). The table came from immunoSEQ multiplex PCR; TCRdb's copy has only in-frame clones and leaves some out. Of under 75,000 clones listed, roughly three quarters are singletons. V was shortened by 3 bases and J by 4 bases, with 18 bases between the two germline ends. The CDR3 loop spans 16 amino acids. Germline CDR1 is SGHTA and CDR2 is FQGNSA. This sample is part of a study of blood T cell repertoires in COVID-19. Sequenced: peripheral blood. This sequence was found in a woman aged 55-70 years with acute or convalescent COVID-19. The rearrangement uses TRBV7-2 and TRBJ1-1; D gene unclear. The CDR3 loop reads CASSFGTALLGTEAFF. CDR3 sequence (DNA): TGTGCCAGCAGCTTCGGAACAGCCTTGTTGGGCACTGAAGCTTTCTTT.